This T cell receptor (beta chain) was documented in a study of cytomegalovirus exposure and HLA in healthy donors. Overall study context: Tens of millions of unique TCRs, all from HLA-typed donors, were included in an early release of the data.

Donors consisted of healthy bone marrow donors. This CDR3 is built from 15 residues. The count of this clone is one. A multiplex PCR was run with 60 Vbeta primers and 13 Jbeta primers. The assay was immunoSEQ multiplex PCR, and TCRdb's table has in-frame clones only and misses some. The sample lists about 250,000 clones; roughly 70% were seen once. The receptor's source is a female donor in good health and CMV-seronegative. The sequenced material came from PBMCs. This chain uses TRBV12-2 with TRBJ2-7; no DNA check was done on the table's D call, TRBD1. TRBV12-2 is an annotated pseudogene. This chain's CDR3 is CASRLTGTGVYEQYF. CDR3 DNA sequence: TGTGCAAGTCGCTTGACCGGGACAGGGGTTTACGAGCAGTACTTC.